The source of this T cell receptor beta chain is a study of blood T cell repertoires in COVID-19. Study-wide context: Samples of COVID-19 (acute and convalescent) were obtained from the United States, Italy and Spain. PBMCs, B-cell-depleted T cells, or T cells provided the cDNA or gDNA that made up the material.

Cohort placement rested on clinical history that participants reported themselves. Donors in Cohort 3 counted as recovered after two negative PCRs, clearance, or symptom resolution. Sequencing used immunoSEQ multiplex PCR; TCRdb keeps in-frame clones, though not all of them. The data contain under 200,000 clones, roughly nine tenths of them singletons. The germline CDR1 and CDR2 sequences are SGDLS and YYNGEE. The CDR3 runs 14 residues. V was trimmed by 3 bases and J by 6 bases, leaving 16 bases between them. Input material: PBMCs or T cells enriched from blood (not recorded which). The chain recombines TRBV9 with TRBJ2-7, with D maybe TRBD1 (6 bases). The receptor was isolated from a young woman who had recovered from COVID-19. CDR3 in amino acids: CASSDRVGSLEQYF. CDR3 in DNA: TGTGCCAGCAGCGACAGGGTGGGGTCCCTCGAGCAGTACTTC. Supplemented by reference TRBV9 and TRBJ2-7, the full variable domain reads DSGVTQTPKHLITATGQRVTLRCSPRSGDLSVYWYQQSLDQGLQFLIQYYNGEERAKGNILERFSAQQFPDLHSELNLSSLELGDSALYFCASSDRVGSLEQYFGPGTRLTVT.